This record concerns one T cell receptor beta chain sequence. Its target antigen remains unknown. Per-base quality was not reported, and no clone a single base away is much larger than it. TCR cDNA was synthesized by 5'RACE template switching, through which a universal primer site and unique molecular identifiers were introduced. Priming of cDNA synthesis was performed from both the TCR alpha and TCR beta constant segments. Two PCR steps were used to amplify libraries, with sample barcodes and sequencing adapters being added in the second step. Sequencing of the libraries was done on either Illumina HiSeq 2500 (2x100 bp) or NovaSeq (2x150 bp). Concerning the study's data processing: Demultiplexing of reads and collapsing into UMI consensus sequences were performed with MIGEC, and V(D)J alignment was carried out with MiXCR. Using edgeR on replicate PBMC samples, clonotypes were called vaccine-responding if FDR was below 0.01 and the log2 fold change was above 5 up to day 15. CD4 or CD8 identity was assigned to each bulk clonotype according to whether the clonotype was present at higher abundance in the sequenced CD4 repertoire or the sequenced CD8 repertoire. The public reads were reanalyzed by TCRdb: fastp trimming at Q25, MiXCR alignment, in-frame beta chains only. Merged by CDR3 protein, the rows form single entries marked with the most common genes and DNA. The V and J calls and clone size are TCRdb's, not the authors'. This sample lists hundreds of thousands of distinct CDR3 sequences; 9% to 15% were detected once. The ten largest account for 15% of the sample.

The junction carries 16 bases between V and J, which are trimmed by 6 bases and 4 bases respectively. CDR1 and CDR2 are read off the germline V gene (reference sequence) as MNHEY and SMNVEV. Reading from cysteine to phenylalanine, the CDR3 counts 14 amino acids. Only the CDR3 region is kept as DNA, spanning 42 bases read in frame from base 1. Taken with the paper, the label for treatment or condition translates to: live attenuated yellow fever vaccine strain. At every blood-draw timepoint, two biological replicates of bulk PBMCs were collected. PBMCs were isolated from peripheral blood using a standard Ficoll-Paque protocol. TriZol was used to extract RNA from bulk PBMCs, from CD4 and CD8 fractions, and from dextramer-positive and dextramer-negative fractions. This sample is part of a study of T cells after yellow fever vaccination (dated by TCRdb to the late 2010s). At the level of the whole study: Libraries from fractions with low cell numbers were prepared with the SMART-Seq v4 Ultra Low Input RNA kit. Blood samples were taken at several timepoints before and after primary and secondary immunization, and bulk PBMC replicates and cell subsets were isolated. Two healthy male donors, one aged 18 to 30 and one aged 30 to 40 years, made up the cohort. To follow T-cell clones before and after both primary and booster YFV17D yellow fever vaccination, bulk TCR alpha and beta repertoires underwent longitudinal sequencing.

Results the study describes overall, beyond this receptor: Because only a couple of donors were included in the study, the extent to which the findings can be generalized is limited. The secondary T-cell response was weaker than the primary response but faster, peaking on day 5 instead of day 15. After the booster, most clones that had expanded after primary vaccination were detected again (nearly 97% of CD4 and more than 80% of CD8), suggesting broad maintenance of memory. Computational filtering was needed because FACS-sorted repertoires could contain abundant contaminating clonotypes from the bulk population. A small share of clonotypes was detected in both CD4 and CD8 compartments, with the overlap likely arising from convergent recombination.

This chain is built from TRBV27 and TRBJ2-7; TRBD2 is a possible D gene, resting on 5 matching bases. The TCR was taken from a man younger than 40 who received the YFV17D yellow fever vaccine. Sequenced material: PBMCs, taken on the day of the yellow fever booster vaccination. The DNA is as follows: TGTGCCAGCAGACCGAAGGGCACGGGATACGAGCAGTACTTC. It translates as CASRPKGTGYEQYF.